A single sample is the source of the 3 T cell receptor beta chains below, sequenced in a study of blood T cells in healthy people across ages. Primed by a sample-barcoded 5' primer and a J-beta primer mix, a second PCR proceeded for about 6 to 12 cycles. Each CDR3 protein gets one entry after TCRdb re-called the 5' RACE reads with MiXCR. The table lists 2 million or so distinct CDR3 sequences, just under 50% of them singletons. The source material was blood. Source of these receptors: a woman aged 40 to 49 in good health.

The rearrangement joins TRBV5-1 to TRBJ2-3; the match to TRBD1 covers 11 bases. There are 18 residues in the CDR3. Germline values: CDR1 SGHRS, CDR2 YFSETQ. V was pared by 3 bases and J by 2 bases, with 11 bases of the junction left unmatched. The CDR3 is CASSWIDPGQGDTDTQYF. For the CDR3, the DNA is TGCGCCAGCAGCTGGATAGATCCGGGACAGGGGGACACAGATACGCAGTATTTT.

V and J are TRBV20-1 and TRBJ2-5, with TRBD2 identical over 8 bases. This CDR3 has 16 amino acids. Germline V CDR1 and CDR2: DFQATT, SNEGSKA (reference sequence). Trimming removed 3 bases from V and 1 base from J; junction bases left unmatched: 10. The CDR3 DNA sequence: TGCAGTGCTAGGGGGGCCGTCCGGGGGGGCCAAGAGACCCAGTACTTC. It encodes CSARGAVRGGQETQYF.

The chain uses TRBV29-1 and TRBJ1-2, with D unresolved. The ends were cut back, 6 bases at V and 7 bases at J, with 21 bases in the middle. This CDR3 has 14 amino acids. The V gene's germline CDR1 is SQVTM and CDR2 ANQGSEA. The CDR3 loop is CSVQSGPSTGGYTF. CDR3 sequence (DNA): TGCAGCGTGCAGTCAGGCCCATCAACCGGTGGCTACACCTTC.